A single sample gave rise to the 2 T cell receptor beta chains below, sequenced in a study of cytotoxic CD8 clonotypes in ibrutinib-treated CLL. Profiled with immunoSEQ multiplex PCR; TCRdb holds only in-frame clones, not every one. The sample includes 50,000 or so clones, around 52% seen only once; the top ten take 25% to 30%. The source material was PBMCs, sampled after 24 months of ibrutinib treatment. Every receptor here comes from a human donor with chronic lymphocytic leukemia.

The rearrangement joins TRBV2 to TRBJ1-2; D gene unclear. In germline, CDR1 is SNHLY, CDR2 FYNNEI. V shed 1 base and J shed 4 bases, with 7 bases lying between them. The CDR3 spans 13 residues. The CDR3 sequence is CASSEEGTYGYTF. CDR3 nucleotides: TGTGCCAGCAGTGAAGAGGGTACCTATGGCTACACCTTC.

V is TRBV29-1 and J is TRBJ1-2, with D hard to call. Germline V gives CDR1 SQVTM, CDR2 ANQGSEA. Between the trimmed V and J ends, which lost 3 bases and 3 bases, there was a span of 14 bases. This CDR3 is built from 14 residues. The CDR3 DNA reads TGCAGCGTTGAGAGGTTAAGGGCCGACTATGGCTACACCTTC. Translation: CSVERLRADYGYTF.